The next 13 T cell receptor beta chains were all read from a single sample in a study of shared clonotypes between healthy human individuals. Profiled with immunoSEQ multiplex PCR; TCRdb holds only in-frame clones, not every one. Of fewer than 1 million clones in the sample, roughly 96% were seen once. CD8 cells classed as naive were CD45RO-negative and positively selected for CCR7, excluding terminally differentiated effector memory CD45RA+ cells. Source material: naive CD8+ T cells sorted from blood. The receptor set was obtained from a man in his thirties or forties in good health.

The chain uses TRBV7-6 and TRBJ2-1; TRBD2 agrees at 12 bases. Germline V gene data show CDR1 as SGHVS and CDR2 as FNYEAQ. The junction had 4 bases not matched to a gene; V was cut back by 5 bases and J by 5 bases. This CDR3 has 15 amino acids. CDR3 DNA: TGTGCCAGCAGCCCCGGGACTAGCGGGCACAATGAGCAGTTCTTC. This translates into CASSPGTSGHNEQFF.

The chain uses TRBV18 and TRBJ2-3; TRBD2 aligns across 10 bases. Trimming removed 3 bases from V and 0 bases from J; junction bases left unmatched: 3. Looked up from germline, CDR1 is KGHSH and CDR2 is LQKENI. This CDR3 spans 16 amino acids. The DNA of the CDR3 is TGTGCCAGCTCACCTTGGACTAGCGGAAGCACAGATACGCAGTATTTT. The encoded protein is CASSPWTSGSTDTQYF.

In nucleotides, the CDR3 is TGTGCCAGTAGCAGCCCCCGACTTACCCAGGGCTATGAGCAGTTCTTC. As protein: CASSSPRLTQGYEQFF. The V gene is TRBV19, the J gene TRBJ2-1; D is perhaps TRBD1 (5 bases). There are 16 residues in the CDR3. The V gene lost 6 bases and the J gene lost 8 bases, with 23 bases spanning the gap. Germline CDR1 and CDR2: LNHDA and SQIVND (reference sequence).

As for this clone: Other nucleotide sequences in the sample specify the same CDR3. V is TRBV7-9 and J is TRBJ2-1; tentatively, D is TRBD2 (5 bases). The V end lost 0 bases, the J end lost 6 bases, and 9 bases lay between the germline ends. The CDR3 has 14 amino acids. CDR1 and CDR2 from the germline V gene are SEHNR and FQNEAQ (reference sequence). The CDR3 DNA reads as TGTGCCAGCAGCTTAGCTGCAGGAGGCAATGAGCAGTTCTTC. Protein sequence: CASSLAAGGNEQFF.

The genes are TRBV19 and TRBJ2-1; D unresolved. The CDR3 loop spans 14 amino acids. CDR1 and CDR2 (germline): LNHDA, SQIVND (reference sequence). V dropped 4 bases and J dropped 2 bases, with 9 bases sitting between them. CDR3 protein: CASSTSDAYNEQFF. DNA for the CDR3: TGTGCCAGTAGTACGTCAGATGCCTACAATGAGCAGTTCTTC. Based on the CDR3 plus reference TRBV19 and TRBJ2-1, the full variable domain is DGGITQSPKYLFRKEGQNVTLSCEQNLNHDAMYWYRQDPGQGLRLIYYSQIVNDFQKGDIAEGYSVSREKKESFPLTVTSAQKNPTAFYLCASSTSDAYNEQFFGPGTRLTVL.

This sequence joins TRBV11-1 and TRBJ2-1; 8 bases are a match to TRBD1. The CDR3 runs 15 residues. Germline V CDR1 and CDR2: SGHAT, FQDESV (reference sequence). The junction had 5 bases not matched to a gene; V was cut back by 5 bases and J by 2 bases. The CDR3 DNA is TGTGCCAGCAGCCCGGACAGGGACCCCTACAATGAGCAGTTCTTC. Its translation is CASSPDRDPYNEQFF.

This clone was counted once. This chain links TRBV28 with TRBJ2-5; D might be TRBD1 (6 bases). The germline V and J ends were trimmed by 6 bases and 5 bases, with 16 bases remaining between them. CDR3 size: 14 residues. Looked up from germline, CDR1 is MDHEN and CDR2 is SYDVKM. CDR3 sequence: CASRISLQGETQYF. CDR3 DNA sequence: TGTGCCAGCAGGATATCTCTCCAGGGGGAGACCCAGTACTTC. Full variable domain (missing parts from reference TRBV28 and TRBJ2-5): DVKVTQSSRYLVKRTGEKVFLECVQDMDHENMFWYRQDPGLGLRLIYFSYDVKMKEKGDIPEGYSVSREKKERFSLILESASTNQTSMYLCASRISLQGETQYFGPGTRLLVL.

The chain carries TRBV5-1 and TRBJ2-7, with 13 bases lining up with TRBD2. V shed 1 base, J shed 2 bases, and the junction held 9 bases outside the gene matches. Germline assignment: CDR1 SGHRS and CDR2 YFSETQ. This CDR3 spans 18 amino acids. CDR3 sequence reads: CASSLLLAGGPETYEQYF. The CDR3 DNA follows: TGCGCCAGCAGCTTGTTACTAGCGGGAGGGCCCGAGACCTACGAGCAGTACTTC.

Comments on this clone: The same CDR3 is also encoded by other DNA sequences in this sample. This rearrangement joins TRBV7-6 to TRBJ2-7; 9 bases agree with TRBD1. The V and J ends lost 5 bases and 4 bases, in that order; junction bases with no gene match: 6. CDR1 and CDR2 (germline): SGHVS, FNYEAQ. The CDR3 runs to 14 residues. CDR3 sequence (DNA): TGTGCCAGCAGCCCACCGGACAGGGGATACGAGCAGTACTTC. It translates to CASSPPDRGYEQYF.

This clone appeared a few times. The chain combines TRBV6-1 with TRBJ1-1, with TRBD1 matching over 8 bases. V gave up 8 bases and J gave up 4 bases; unmatched junction bases: 3. The CDR3 extends over 12 amino acids. The germline V gene has CDR1 MNHNS and CDR2 SASEGT. The DNA of the CDR3 is TGTGCCAGCCCCAGGGGGCTCACTGAAGCTTTCTTT. Its protein product is CASPRGLTEAFF.

The chain carries TRBV7-2 and TRBJ2-7; unclear D gene. In germline, CDR1 is SGHTA, CDR2 FQGNSA. V was cut by 1 base and J by 5 bases, with 6 bases left in between. The CDR3 runs 12 residues. The CDR3 DNA reads as TGTGCCAGCAGCTTAGTCAGAGACGAGCAGTACTTC. This gives the protein CASSLVRDEQYF.

J is TRBJ2-1 and V is TRBV28; no clear D gene. Trimming left V 7 bases short and J 2 bases short, with 15 bases between. The CDR3 consists of 15 residues. Germline V gene lookup returns CDR1 MDHEN and CDR2 SYDVKM. The CDR3 region is CASIELDGTYNEQFF. In nucleotides, the CDR3 is TGTGCCAGCATTGAGCTGGACGGAACCTACAATGAGCAGTTCTTC.

The genes are TRBV7-9 and TRBJ2-1; tentative D call: TRBD2 (6 bases). CDR3 length equals 13 residues. The V end was cut by 4 bases, the J end by 7 bases, with 11 bases between. CDR1 SEHNR and CDR2 FQNEAQ come from the germline V gene (reference sequence). CDR3 DNA sequence: TGTGCCAGCAGCTCGGAGGGGTTGAATGAGCAGTTCTTC. It specifies CASSSEGLNEQFF.